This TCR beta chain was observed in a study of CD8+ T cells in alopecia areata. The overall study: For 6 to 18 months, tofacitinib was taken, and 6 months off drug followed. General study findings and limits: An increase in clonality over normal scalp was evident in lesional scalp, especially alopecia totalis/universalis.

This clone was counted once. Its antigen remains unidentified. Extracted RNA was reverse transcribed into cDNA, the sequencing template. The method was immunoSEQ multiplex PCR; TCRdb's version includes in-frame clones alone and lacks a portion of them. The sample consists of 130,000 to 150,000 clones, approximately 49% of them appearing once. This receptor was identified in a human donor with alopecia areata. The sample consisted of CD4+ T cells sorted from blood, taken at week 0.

This chain's CDR3 is CSAETGDRAKNIQYF. For the CDR3, the DNA is TGCAGCGCCGAGACAGGGGATAGAGCCAAAAACATTCAGTACTTC. The genes are TRBV29-1 and TRBJ2-4, with TRBD1 matching over 8 bases. The CDR3 spans 15 residues. With 7 bases clipped from V and 0 bases from J, the junction kept 8 bases outside the gene matches. The germline CDR1 and CDR2 sequences are SQVTM and ANQGSEA.